The 16 T cell receptor beta chains below come from one sample, sequenced in a study of blood T cell repertoires in COVID-19. Sequenced by immunoSEQ multiplex PCR; TCRdb stores in-frame clones only, minus some. The sample lists about 100,000 clones; 88% were seen once. The specimen sequenced was peripheral blood. The receptors shown here come from a woman in her fifties or sixties with acute or convalescent COVID-19.

For the CDR3, the DNA is TGCAGTGCTAGTAGCGGGAGAGGTAACACCGGGGAGCTGTTTTTT. It codes for CSASSGRGNTGELFF. The chain combines TRBV20-1 with TRBJ2-2; TRBD2 agrees at 9 bases. V lost 3 bases, J lost 2 bases, and 4 bases stayed unmatched. The V gene's germline CDR1 is DFQATT and CDR2 SNEGSKA (reference sequence). This CDR3 spans 15 amino acids.

CDR3: CASRAGDNTGELFF. For the CDR3, the DNA is TGCGCCAGCAGGGCAGGCGATAACACCGGGGAGCTGTTTTTT. This chain connects TRBV5-1 to TRBJ2-2; no firm D call. Germline loops: CDR1 SGHRS, CDR2 YFSETQ. Trimming removed 5 bases at V and 2 bases at J, with 10 bases between. CDR3 size: 14 residues.

This chain joins TRBV7-8 and TRBJ1-5, with TRBD1 matching over 10 bases. Germline assignment: CDR1 SGHVS and CDR2 FQNEAQ. The V gene end was trimmed by 4 bases and the J gene end by 9 bases; junction bases not matched to a gene: 12. The CDR3 has 16 amino acids. This CDR3 reads CASSSRDRGPTRPQHF. In DNA form, the CDR3 reads TGTGCCAGCAGCTCGAGGGACAGGGGCCCTACTAGGCCCCAGCATTTT.

V is TRBV30 and J is TRBJ2-1; D possibly corresponds to TRBD1 (6 bases). V lost 0 bases and J 8 bases, leaving 26 bases between the germline ends. The CDR3 sequence is 18 residues long. The V gene's germline CDR1 is GTSNPN and CDR2 SVGIG (reference sequence). CDR3 sequence reads: CAWSVQGWASPQRDEQFF. The CDR3 DNA is TGTGCCTGGAGTGTACAGGGCTGGGCTAGCCCACAACGAGATGAGCAGTTCTTC.

The chain joins TRBV5-4 to TRBJ1-5; the match to TRBD1 covers 7 bases. V lost 0 bases to trimming and J lost 8 bases; unmatched junction nucleotides: 8. The CDR3 consists of 15 residues. Germline V CDR1 and CDR2: SGHNT, YYREEE (reference sequence). CDR3 nucleotide sequence: TGTGCCAGCAGCTTGGGCGGGACAGCTGGGGAGCCCCAGCATTTT. Residues: CASSLGGTAGEPQHF. Full variable domain (rest looked up from reference TRBV5-4 and TRBJ1-5): ETGVTQSPTHLIKTRGQQVTLRCSSQSGHNTVSWYQQALGQGPQFIFQYYREEENGRGNFPPRFSGLQFPNYSSELNVNALELDDSALYLCASSLGGTAGEPQHFGDGTRLSIL.

This chain connects TRBV18 to TRBJ1-2, with D hard to call. There are 15 residues in the CDR3. Germline lookup yields CDR1 KGHSH and CDR2 LQKENI. The V and J ends lost 2 bases and 0 bases respectively, with 10 bases between them. In nucleotides, the CDR3 is TGTGCCAGCTCACCAGGTGGCGGGGCTAACTATGGCTACACCTTC. Protein: CASSPGGGANYGYTF.

This clone occurred a few times. The chain is built from TRBV9 and TRBJ2-1, with D possibly matching TRBD1 (6 bases). This CDR3 has 15 residues. The germline V gene encodes CDR1 SGDLS and CDR2 YYNGEE. The V end lost 0 bases, the J end lost 0 bases, and 7 bases lay between the germline ends. The CDR3 sequence: CASSVGGGSYNEQFF. CDR3 sequence (DNA): TGTGCCAGCAGCGTAGGAGGGGGCTCCTACAATGAGCAGTTCTTC.

The V and J genes are TRBV28 and TRBJ2-1, with D possibly being TRBD2 (6 bases). The V and J ends lost 3 bases and 1 base respectively, with 25 bases between them. The CDR3 is 20 residues long. Per the germline V gene, CDR1 is MDHEN and CDR2 is SYDVKM. The CDR3: CASSFAYGGKTGISYNEQFF. CDR3 sequence (DNA): TGTGCCAGCAGTTTTGCGTATGGCGGGAAAACGGGAATTTCCTACAATGAGCAGTTCTTC.

The rearrangement uses TRBV11-2 and TRBJ1-3; maybe TRBD1 (5 bases). Trimming shortened V by 0 bases and J by 2 bases, and 11 bases separated the two germline ends. Germline CDR1 and CDR2: SGHAT and FQNNGV. The CDR3 spans 16 residues. The CDR3 sequence is CASSLDRAGTGNTIYF. DNA of the CDR3: TGTGCCAGCAGCTTAGATAGGGCAGGGACTGGAAACACCATATATTTT.

The rearrangement uses TRBV5-1 and TRBJ2-3; TRBD2 matches at 8 bases. This CDR3 has 15 amino acids. With V trimmed by 4 bases and J by 1 base, 5 bases remained unmatched. Germline-derived CDR1 and CDR2 are SGHRS and YFSETQ. As DNA, the CDR3 is TGCGCCAGCAGCACGCGAGCGGGAGGCACAGATACGCAGTATTTT. Protein: CASSTRAGGTDTQYF.

The chain links TRBV6-1 to TRBJ1-1; maybe TRBD1 (5 bases). Trimming cost V 1 base and J 8 bases, with 11 bases left between them. CDR3 length: 13 amino acids. Germline CDR1 is MNHNS and CDR2 is SASEGT. This CDR3 reads CASSEGRGVEAFF. For the CDR3, the DNA is TGTGCCAGCAGTGAAGGAAGGGGCGTGGAAGCTTTCTTT.

V is TRBV5-6 and J is TRBJ2-3; no firm D call. V dropped 3 bases and J dropped 0 bases, with 8 bases sitting between them. This CDR3 contains 14 residues. From germline, CDR1 is SGHDT and CDR2 YYEEEE. The CDR3 region is CASSYPRSTDTQYF. CDR3 DNA sequence: TGTGCCAGCAGCTACCCGCGGAGCACAGATACGCAGTATTTT.

This clone was observed a few times. CDR3 DNA sequence: TGTGCCAGCAGTGAACATTGGCCTGGCTACAATGAGCAGTTCTTC. Translated, it gives CASSEHWPGYNEQFF. The V and J genes are TRBV6-1 and TRBJ2-1; D not certain. V shed 2 bases and J shed 3 bases, with 11 bases lying between them. Germline values: CDR1 MNHNS, CDR2 SASEGT. The CDR3 extends over 15 amino acids.

The genes are TRBV10-2 and TRBJ2-3; 7 bases fit TRBD2. The CDR3 covers 14 residues. CDR1 and CDR2 (germline): WSHSY, SAAADI. The V segment lost 7 bases and the J segment 0 bases; nucleotides outside the gene matches: 4. This CDR3 reads CASTPSGSTDTQYF. Written as DNA, the CDR3 is TGCGCCAGCACCCCTAGCGGTAGCACAGATACGCAGTATTTT.

The chain has TRBV3-1 (or the pseudogene TRBV3-2) and TRBJ2-3; TRBD2 matches at 7 bases. V dropped 2 bases and J dropped 3; count of bases not matched to a gene: 2. CDR1 LGHDT and CDR2 YNNKEL come from the germline V gene (reference sequence). CDR3 length: 14 amino acids. The CDR3 sequence: CASSQTGGTDTQYF. In nucleotides, the CDR3 is TGTGCCAGCAGCCAAACCGGGGGGACAGATACGCAGTATTTT.

The gene calls are TRBV11-1 and TRBJ2-1, with 8 bases that match TRBD2. The CDR3 is made up of 16 amino acids. Germline V CDR1 and CDR2: SGHAT, FQDESV (reference sequence). The trim removed 5 bases at V and 9 bases at J, leaving 15 bases unmatched. This CDR3 reads CASSIKAGAPPGEQFF. DNA for the CDR3: TGTGCCAGCAGCATCAAAGCGGGAGCCCCTCCAGGTGAGCAGTTCTTC. The whole variable domain, remainder taken from reference TRBV11-1 and TRBJ2-1, is EAEVAQSPRYKITEKSQAVAFWCDPISGHATLYWYRQILGQGPELLVQFQDESVVDDSQLPKDRFSAERLKGVDSTLKIQPAELGDSAMYLCASSIKAGAPPGEQFFGPGTRLTVL.